These 8 T cell receptor beta chains were sequenced from one sample in a study of cytomegalovirus exposure and HLA in healthy donors. Sequencing used immunoSEQ multiplex PCR; TCRdb keeps in-frame clones, though not all of them. Of about 140,000 clones listed, roughly 90% are singletons. Sequenced: PBMCs. Source of these receptors: a man younger than 35 in good health and CMV-seronegative.

The rearrangement joins TRBV19 to TRBJ2-5, with TRBD1 matching over 8 bases. The V and J ends lost 4 bases and 4 bases, in that order; junction bases with no gene match: 5. Looked up from germline, CDR1 is LNHDA and CDR2 is SQIVND (reference sequence). The CDR3 sequence is 14 residues long. CDR3 sequence reads: CASSNRGLVETQYF. CDR3 DNA sequence: TGTGCCAGTAGTAACAGGGGGTTAGTAGAGACCCAGTACTTC. The whole variable domain, remainder taken from reference TRBV19 and TRBJ2-5, is DGGITQSPKYLFRKEGQNVTLSCEQNLNHDAMYWYRQDPGQGLRLIYYSQIVNDFQKGDIAEGYSVSREKKESFPLTVTSAQKNPTAFYLCASSNRGLVETQYFGPGTRLLVL.

This clone showed up just once. This chain uses TRBV13 with TRBJ2-3; TRBD1 agrees at 8 bases. Germline loops: CDR1 PRHDT, CDR2 FYEKMQ (reference sequence). The ends lost 5 bases at V and 4 bases at J; junction bases unmatched: 8. There are 15 residues in the CDR3. The CDR3 DNA is TGTGCCAGCAGCCCGTCAGGGGGCTTGGCAGATACGCAGTATTTT. This gives the protein CASSPSGGLADTQYF.

The rearrangement uses TRBV5-1 and TRBJ2-1; no clear D. V was cut by 0 bases and J by 10 bases, with 11 bases left in between. This CDR3 region has 13 residues. The germline V gene has CDR1 SGHRS and CDR2 YFSETQ. The CDR3 region has the DNA TGCGCCAGCAGCTTGGCGTTGTTCGCGGAGCAGTTCTTC. This translates into CASSLALFAEQFF.

The chain links TRBV7-2 to TRBJ2-2; 7 positions agree with TRBD1. Germline CDR1 SGHTA, CDR2 FQGNSA. V lost 4 bases to trimming and J lost 1 base; unmatched junction nucleotides: 12. This CDR3 contains 18 residues. CDR3 loop: CASSSLVGGSWNTGELFF. CDR3 bases: TGTGCCAGCAGCTCCCTTGTAGGGGGCAGTTGGAACACCGGGGAGCTGTTTTTT. Looking up the rest from reference TRBV7-2 and TRBJ2-2 gives the full variable domain: GAGVSQSPSNKVTEKGKDVELRCDPISGHTALYWYRQSLGQGLEFLIYFQGNSAPDKSGLPSDRFSAERTGGSVSTLTIQRTQQEDSAVYLCASSSLVGGSWNTGELFFGEGSRLTVL.

The chain links TRBV27 to TRBJ2-7; 8 nucleotides align to TRBD2. V shed 10 bases and J 2 bases; nucleotides not matched to a gene: 7. The length of the CDR3 is 13 residues. Germline CDR1 MNHEY, CDR2 SMNVEV (reference sequence). The CDR3 reads CAKSGGGTYEQYF. CDR3 nucleotide sequence: TGTGCCAAGAGTGGCGGGGGGACCTACGAGCAGTACTTC.

The chain carries TRBV2 and TRBJ1-5; perhaps TRBD1 as D (6 bases). CDR3 length equals 16 residues. Germline V gives CDR1 SNHLY, CDR2 FYNNEI. Trimming cost V 5 bases and J 5 bases, with 19 bases left between them. CDR3 bases: TGTGCCAGCAGTCCCACGGGACACTCCTTTGATCAGCCCCAGCATTTT. It specifies CASSPTGHSFDQPQHF.

V usage is TRBV5-5 and J usage is TRBJ1-2; TRBD1 is a possible D gene (5 bases). There are 16 residues in the CDR3. Germline values: CDR1 SGHKS, CDR2 YYEKEE (reference sequence). Trimming removed 3 bases at V and 0 bases at J, with 15 bases between. For the CDR3, the DNA is TGTGCCAGCAGCTCGTTAGGGGTCGGGCCTAACTATGGCTACACCTTC. It yields the protein CASSSLGVGPNYGYTF.

The genes are TRBV27 and TRBJ2-7; 14 bases are shared with TRBD2. CDR1 is MNHEY, CDR2 SMNVEV, per germline (reference sequence). CDR3 length: 17 residues. Losses at the gene ends were 2 bases for V and 7 bases for J; bases not matched to a gene: 10. For the CDR3, the DNA is TGTGCCAGCAGTTTAACGGGACTAGCGGGGGATAGGGGTGAGCAGTACTTC. It yields the protein CASSLTGLAGDRGEQYF.